Below, 2 T cell receptor beta chains from the same sample are listed, as sequenced in a study of shared clonotypes between healthy human individuals. Generated by immunoSEQ multiplex PCR, the TCRdb table keeps only in-frame clones and is missing some. The sample shows approximately 700,000 clones, around four fifths of them seen only once. The sample was memory CD4+ T cells sorted from blood. Subset noted: CD45RA-negative fraction. Source of these receptors: a woman aged 30 to 39 in good health.

The chain carries TRBV6-1 and TRBJ2-7; perhaps TRBD2 as D (6 bases). Germline loops: CDR1 MNHNS, CDR2 SASEGT. The CDR3 runs to 12 residues. The CDR3 DNA sequence: TGTGCTTACGGAGGGTTTCCCTACGAGCAGTACTTC. This gives the protein CAYGGFPYEQYF.

The chain has TRBV2 and TRBJ2-3; 7 bases align to TRBD1. Germline CDR1 is SNHLY and CDR2 is FYNNEI. This CDR3 has 14 amino acids. V lost 7 bases and J lost 0; bases outside the gene matches: 4. CDR3 protein: CASKGGLSTDTQYF. The CDR3 coding sequence is TGTGCCAGCAAAGGGGGCCTTAGCACAGATACGCAGTATTTT.